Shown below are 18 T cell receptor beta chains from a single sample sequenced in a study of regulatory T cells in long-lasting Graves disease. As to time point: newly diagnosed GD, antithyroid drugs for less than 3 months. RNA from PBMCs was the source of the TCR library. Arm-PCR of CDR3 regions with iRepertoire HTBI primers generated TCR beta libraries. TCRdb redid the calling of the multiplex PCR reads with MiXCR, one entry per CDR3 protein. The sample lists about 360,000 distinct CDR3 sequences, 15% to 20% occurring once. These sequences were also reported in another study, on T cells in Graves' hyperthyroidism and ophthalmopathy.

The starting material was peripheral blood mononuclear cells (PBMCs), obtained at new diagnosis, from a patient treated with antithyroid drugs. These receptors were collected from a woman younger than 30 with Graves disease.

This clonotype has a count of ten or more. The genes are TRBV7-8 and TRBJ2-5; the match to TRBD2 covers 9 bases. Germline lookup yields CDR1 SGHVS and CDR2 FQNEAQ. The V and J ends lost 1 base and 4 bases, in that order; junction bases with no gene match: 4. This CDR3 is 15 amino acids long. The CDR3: CASSLVAGVGETQYF. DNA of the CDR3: TGTGCCAGCAGCTTAGTAGCGGGGGTGGGAGAGACCCAGTACTTC.

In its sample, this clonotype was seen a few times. Here the CDR3 reads CASAQVGGGDNEQFF. The CDR3 DNA reads as TGTGCCAGCGCCCAAGTTGGAGGGGGGGACAATGAGCAGTTCTTC. This chain joins TRBV6-1 and TRBJ2-1, with D possibly being TRBD2 (7 bases). The CDR3 consists of 15 residues. The germline V gene encodes CDR1 MNHNS and CDR2 SASEGT. Trimming removed 8 bases at V and 5 bases at J, with 19 bases between.

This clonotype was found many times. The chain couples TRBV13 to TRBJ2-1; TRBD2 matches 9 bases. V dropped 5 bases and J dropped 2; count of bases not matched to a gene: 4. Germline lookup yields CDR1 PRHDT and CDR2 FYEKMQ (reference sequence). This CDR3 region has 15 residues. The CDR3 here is CASSQIAGAYNEQFF. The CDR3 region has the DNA TGTGCCAGCAGCCAAATAGCGGGGGCCTACAATGAGCAGTTCTTC.

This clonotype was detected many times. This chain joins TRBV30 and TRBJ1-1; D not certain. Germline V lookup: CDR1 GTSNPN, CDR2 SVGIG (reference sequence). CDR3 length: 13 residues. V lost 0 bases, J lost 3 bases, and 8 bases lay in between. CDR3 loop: CAWSVIWDTEAFF. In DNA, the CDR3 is TGTGCCTGGAGTGTAATCTGGGACACTGAAGCTTTCTTT.

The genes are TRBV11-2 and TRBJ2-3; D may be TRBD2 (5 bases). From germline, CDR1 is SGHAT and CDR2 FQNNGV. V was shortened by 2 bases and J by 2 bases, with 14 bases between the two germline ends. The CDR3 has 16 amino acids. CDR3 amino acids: CASSLPPDSNTDTQYF. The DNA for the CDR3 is TGTGCCAGCAGCTTACCTCCGGACTCCAACACAGATACGCAGTATTTT.

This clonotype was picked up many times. The DNA for the CDR3 is TGTGCCAGCAGTTTAAGCCCAGGGATGGAGACTGAAGCTTTCTTT. It encodes CASSLSPGMETEAFF. The chain combines TRBV12-3 or TRBV12-4 with TRBJ1-1, with D possibly being TRBD1 (5 bases). The V end was cut by 2 bases, the J end by 5 bases, with 15 bases between. The CDR3 length is 15 residues.

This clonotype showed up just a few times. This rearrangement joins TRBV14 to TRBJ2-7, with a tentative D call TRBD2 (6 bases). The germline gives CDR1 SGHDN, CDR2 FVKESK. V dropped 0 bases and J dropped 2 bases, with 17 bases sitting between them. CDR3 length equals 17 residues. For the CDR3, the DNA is TGTGCCAGCAGCCAAGATAGCCTTAGCGGTTGGGCCTACGAGCAGTACTTC. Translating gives CASSQDSLSGWAYEQYF.

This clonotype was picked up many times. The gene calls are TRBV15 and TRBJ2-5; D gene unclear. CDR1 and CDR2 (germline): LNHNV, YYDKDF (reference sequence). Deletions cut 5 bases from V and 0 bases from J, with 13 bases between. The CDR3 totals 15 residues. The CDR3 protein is CATSGPDRDQETQYF. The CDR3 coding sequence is TGTGCCACCAGCGGTCCGGACCGAGACCAAGAGACCCAGTACTTC.

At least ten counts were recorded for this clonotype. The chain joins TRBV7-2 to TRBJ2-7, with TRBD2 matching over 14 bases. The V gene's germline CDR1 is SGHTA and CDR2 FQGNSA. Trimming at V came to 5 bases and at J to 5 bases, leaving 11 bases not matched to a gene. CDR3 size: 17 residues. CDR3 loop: CASSQTSGRAGAHEQYF. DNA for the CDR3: TGTGCCAGCAGCCAGACTAGCGGGAGGGCGGGGGCCCACGAGCAGTACTTC.

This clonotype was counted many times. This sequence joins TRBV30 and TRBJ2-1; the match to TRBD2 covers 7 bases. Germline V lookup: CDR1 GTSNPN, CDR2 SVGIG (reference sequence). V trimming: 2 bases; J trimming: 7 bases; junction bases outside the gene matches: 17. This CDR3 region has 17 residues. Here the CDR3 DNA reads TGTGCCTGGAGTCTAAGATCCGGGACTACCGGGAGGAATGAGCAGTTCTTC. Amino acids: CAWSLRSGTTGRNEQFF.

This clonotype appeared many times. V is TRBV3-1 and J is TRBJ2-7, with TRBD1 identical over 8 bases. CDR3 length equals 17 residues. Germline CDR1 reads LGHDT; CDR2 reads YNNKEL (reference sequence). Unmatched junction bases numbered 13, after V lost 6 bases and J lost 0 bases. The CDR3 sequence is CASSRMRPGQASYEQYF. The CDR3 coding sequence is TGTGCCAGCAGTCGAATGAGGCCGGGACAGGCCTCCTACGAGCAGTACTTC.

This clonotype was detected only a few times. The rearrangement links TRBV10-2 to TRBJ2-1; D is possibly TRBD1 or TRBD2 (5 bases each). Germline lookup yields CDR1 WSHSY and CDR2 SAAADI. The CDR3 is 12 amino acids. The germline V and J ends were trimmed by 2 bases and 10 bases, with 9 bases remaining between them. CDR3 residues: CASSEGWGEQFF. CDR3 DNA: TGCGCCAGCAGTGAGGGTTGGGGGGAGCAGTTCTTC.

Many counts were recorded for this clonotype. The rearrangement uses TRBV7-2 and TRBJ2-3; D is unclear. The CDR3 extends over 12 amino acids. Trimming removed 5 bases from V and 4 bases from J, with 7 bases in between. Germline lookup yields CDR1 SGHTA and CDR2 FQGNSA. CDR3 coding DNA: TGTGCCAGCAGCCCGAGGTCAGATACGCAGTATTTT. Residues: CASSPRSDTQYF.

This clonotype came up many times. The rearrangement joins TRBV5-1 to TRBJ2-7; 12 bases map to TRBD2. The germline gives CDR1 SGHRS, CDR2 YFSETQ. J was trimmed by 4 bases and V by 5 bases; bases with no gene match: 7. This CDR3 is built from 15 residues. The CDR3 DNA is TGCGCCAGCAGAGTGGGACTAGCGGGTACATACGAGCAGTACTTC. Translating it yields CASRVGLAGTYEQYF.

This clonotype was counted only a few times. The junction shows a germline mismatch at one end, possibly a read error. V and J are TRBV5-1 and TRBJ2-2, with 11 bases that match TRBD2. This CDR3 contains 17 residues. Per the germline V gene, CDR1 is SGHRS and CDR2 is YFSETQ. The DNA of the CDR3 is TGTGCCAGCAGCTTTTTGCCGGGACTAGCGGCCACCGGGGAGCTGTTTTTT. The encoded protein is CASSFLPGLAATGELFF.

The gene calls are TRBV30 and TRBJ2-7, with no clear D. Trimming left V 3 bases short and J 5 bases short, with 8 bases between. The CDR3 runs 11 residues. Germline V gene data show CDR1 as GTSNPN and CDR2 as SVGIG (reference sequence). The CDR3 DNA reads TGTGCCTGGAGATACGGTCACGAGCAGTACTTC. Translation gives CAWRYGHEQYF.

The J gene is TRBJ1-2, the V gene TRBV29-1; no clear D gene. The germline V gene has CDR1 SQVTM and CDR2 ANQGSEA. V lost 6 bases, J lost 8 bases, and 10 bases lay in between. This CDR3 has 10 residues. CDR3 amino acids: CSVELLGYTF. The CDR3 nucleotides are TGCAGCGTGGAATTGTTAGGCTACACCTTC.

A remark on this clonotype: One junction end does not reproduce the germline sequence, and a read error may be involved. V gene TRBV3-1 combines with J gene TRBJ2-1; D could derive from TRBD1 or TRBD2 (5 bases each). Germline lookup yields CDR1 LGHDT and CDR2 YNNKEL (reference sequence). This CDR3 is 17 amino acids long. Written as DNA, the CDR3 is TGTGCCAGCAGTCAAAACTTACAAGCGGCGTGGGGCAATGAGCAGTCCTTC. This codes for CASSQNLQAAWGNEQSF.